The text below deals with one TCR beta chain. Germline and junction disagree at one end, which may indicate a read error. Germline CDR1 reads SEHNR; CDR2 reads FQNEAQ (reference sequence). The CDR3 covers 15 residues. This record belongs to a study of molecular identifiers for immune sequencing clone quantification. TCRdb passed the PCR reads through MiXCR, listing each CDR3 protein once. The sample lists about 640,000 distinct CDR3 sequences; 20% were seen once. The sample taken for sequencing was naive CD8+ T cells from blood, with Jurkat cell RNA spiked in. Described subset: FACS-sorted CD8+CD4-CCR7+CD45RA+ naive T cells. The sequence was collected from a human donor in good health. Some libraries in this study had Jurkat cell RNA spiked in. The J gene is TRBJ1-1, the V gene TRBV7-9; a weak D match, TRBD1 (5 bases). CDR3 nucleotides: TGTGCCAACAGCTTCGGTCCGGGGCAGAACACTGAAGCTTTCTTT. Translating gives CANSFGPGQNTEAFF.